The rows below give T cell receptor beta chains drawn from one sample of a study of blood T cell repertoires in COVID-19. Repertoires were generated with immunoSEQ multiplex PCR, while TCRdb's copy carries only in-frame clones and drops some. The profile shows 170,000 or so clones, around 79% of them singletons. The specimen was peripheral blood. These receptors were collected from a woman between 70 and 85 years old with acute or convalescent COVID-19. Each CDR3 is given with its conserved first and last residue. The order of the fields is V gene, D gene, clone size, J gene, CDR3 protein, CDR3 DNA. A D gene is named only where the DNA matches it firmly. The size entry is marked missing in some rows and otherwise reads once, few, many or a size class.

TRBV27,-,once,TRBJ2-4,CASSSFEENIQYF,TGTGCCAGCAGTTCGTTTGAGGAAAACATTCAGTACTTC
TRBV5-1,-,-,TRBJ2-7,CASSVGQGSVHF,-
TRBV6-5,-,-,TRBJ2-1,CASRTGGSYNEQFF,TGTGCCAGCAGAACCGGGGGCTCCTACAATGAGCAGTTCTTC
TRBV6-1,-,-,TRBJ2-7,CASSEWLRRITYEQYF,TGTGCCAGCAGTGAATGGCTGCGGCGGATTACCTACGAGCAGTACTTC
TRBV2,TRBD2,-,TRBJ2-7,CASSERSGGRSEQYF,TGTGCCAGCAGTGAGCGTTCGGGAGGGAGGAGTGAGCAGTACTTC
TRBV25-1,-,-,TRBJ2-3,CASSESLLATGTDTQYF,TGTGCCAGCAGTGAATCCCTATTAGCGACGGGCACAGATACGCAGTATTTT
TRBV10-2,-,few,TRBJ1-3,CASSPGQISGNTIYF,TGCGCCAGCAGTCCAGGACAGATCTCTGGAAACACCATATATTTT
TRBV29-1,-,-,TRBJ1-1,CSVVDPAGTEAFF,TGCAGCGTCGTGGACCCGGCGGGCACTGAAGCTTTCTTT
TRBV7-9,TRBD2,few,TRBJ2-2,CASSRTGTSTGELFF,TGTGCCAGCAGTCGCACCGGGACTAGTACCGGGGAGCTGTTTTTT
TRBV9,-,-,TRBJ2-5,CASSPGRAPQETQYF,TGTGCCAGCAGCCCGGGCAGGGCCCCCCAAGAGACCCAGTACTTC
TRBV6-6,-,-,TRBJ2-5,CASSYPLAEETQYF,TGTGCCAGCAGTTACCCACTAGCCGAAGAGACCCAGTACTTC
TRBV4-2,-,-,TRBJ1-1,CASTREGITLVTEAFF,TGTGCCAGCACCAGGGAGGGAATAACCTTGGTCACTGAAGCTTTCTTT
TRBV24-1,TRBD2,-,TRBJ2-6,CATSVTGLAGAGANVLTF,TGTGCCACCAGTGTAACAGGACTAGCGGGAGCTGGGGCCAACGTCCTGACTTTC
TRBV10-2,-,-,TRBJ2-5,CASSGTPGETQYF,TGCGCCAGCAGTGGGACTCCAGGAGAGACCCAGTACTTC